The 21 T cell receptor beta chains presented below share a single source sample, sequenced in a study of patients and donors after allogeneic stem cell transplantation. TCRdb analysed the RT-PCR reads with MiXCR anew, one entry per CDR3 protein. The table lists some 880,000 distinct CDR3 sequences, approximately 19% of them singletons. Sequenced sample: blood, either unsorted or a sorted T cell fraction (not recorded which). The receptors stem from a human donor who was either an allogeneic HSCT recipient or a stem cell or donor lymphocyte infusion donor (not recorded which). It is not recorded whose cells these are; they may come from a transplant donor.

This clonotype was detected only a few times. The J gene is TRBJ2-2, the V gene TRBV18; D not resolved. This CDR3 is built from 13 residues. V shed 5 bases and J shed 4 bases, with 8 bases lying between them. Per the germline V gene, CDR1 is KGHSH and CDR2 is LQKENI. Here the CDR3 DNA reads TGTGCCAGCTCAGGTCGGCGCACCGGGGAGCTGTTTTTT. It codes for CASSGRRTGELFF. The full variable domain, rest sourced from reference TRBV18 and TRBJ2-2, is NAGVMQNPRHLVRRRGQEARLRCSPMKGHSHVYWYRQLPEEGLKFMVYLQKENIIDESGMPKERFSAEFPKEGPSILRIQQVVRGDSAAYFCASSGRRTGELFFGEGSRLTVL.

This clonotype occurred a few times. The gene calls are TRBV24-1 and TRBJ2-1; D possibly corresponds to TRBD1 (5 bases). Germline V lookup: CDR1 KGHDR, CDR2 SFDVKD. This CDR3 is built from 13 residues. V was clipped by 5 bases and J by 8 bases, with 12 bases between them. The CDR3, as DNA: TGTGCCACCAGTGGGCTCAGGGAACATGAGCAGTTCTTC. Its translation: CATSGLREHEQFF.

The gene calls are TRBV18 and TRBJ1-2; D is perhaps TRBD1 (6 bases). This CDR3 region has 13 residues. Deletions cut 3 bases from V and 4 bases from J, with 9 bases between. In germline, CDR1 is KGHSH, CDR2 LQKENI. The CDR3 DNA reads TGTGCCAGCTCACCGAAGACAGGCTATGGCTACACCTTC. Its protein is CASSPKTGYGYTF.

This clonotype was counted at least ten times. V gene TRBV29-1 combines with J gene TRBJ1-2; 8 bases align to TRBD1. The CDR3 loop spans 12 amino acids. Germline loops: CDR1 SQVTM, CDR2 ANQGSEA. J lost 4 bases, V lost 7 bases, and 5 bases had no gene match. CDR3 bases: TGCAGCGGGACAGGGAAGGGCTATGGCTACACCTTC. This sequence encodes CSGTGKGYGYTF.

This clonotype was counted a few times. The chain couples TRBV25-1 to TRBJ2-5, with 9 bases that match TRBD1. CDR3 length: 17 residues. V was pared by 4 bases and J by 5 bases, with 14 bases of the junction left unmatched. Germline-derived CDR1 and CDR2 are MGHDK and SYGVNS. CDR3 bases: TGTGCCAGCAGTGTACGCCGGACAGGGGATTCTGGGGAGACCCAGTACTTC. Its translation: CASSVRRTGDSGETQYF.

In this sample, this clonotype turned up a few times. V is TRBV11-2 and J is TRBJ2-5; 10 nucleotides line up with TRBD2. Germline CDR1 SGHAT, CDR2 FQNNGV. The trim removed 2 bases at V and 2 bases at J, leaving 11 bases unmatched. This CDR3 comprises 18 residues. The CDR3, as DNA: TGTGCCAGCAGCTTATGGTCCCTAGCGGGGGCTTATCAAGAGACCCAGTACTTC. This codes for CASSLWSLAGAYQETQYF.

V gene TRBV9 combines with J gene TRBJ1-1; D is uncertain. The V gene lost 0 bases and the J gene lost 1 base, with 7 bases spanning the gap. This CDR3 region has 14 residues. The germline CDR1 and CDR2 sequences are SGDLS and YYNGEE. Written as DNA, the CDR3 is TGTGCCAGCAGCGTAGAACTGAGGAACACTGAAGCTTTCTTT. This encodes CASSVELRNTEAFF.

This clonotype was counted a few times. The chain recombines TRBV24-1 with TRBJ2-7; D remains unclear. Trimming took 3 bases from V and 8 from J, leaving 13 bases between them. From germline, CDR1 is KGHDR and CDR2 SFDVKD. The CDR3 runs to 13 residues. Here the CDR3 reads CATSDPRSFQQYF. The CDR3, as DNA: TGTGCCACCAGTGATCCACGCTCATTCCAGCAGTACTTC.

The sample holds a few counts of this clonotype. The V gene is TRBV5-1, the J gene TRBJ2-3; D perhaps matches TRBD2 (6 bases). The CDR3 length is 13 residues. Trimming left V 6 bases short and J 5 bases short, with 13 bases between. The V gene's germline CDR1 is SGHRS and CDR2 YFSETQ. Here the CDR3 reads CASNTGAKDTQYF. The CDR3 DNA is TGCGCCAGCAATACGGGAGCCAAAGATACGCAGTATTTT.

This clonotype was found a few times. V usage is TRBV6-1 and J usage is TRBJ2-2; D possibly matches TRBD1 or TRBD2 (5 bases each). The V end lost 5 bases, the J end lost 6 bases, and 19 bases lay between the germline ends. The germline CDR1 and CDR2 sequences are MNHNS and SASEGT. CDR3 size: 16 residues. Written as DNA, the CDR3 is TGTGCCAGCAGTCCCGGGAATCGGGGCAACGCCGGGGAGCTGTTTTTT. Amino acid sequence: CASSPGNRGNAGELFF.

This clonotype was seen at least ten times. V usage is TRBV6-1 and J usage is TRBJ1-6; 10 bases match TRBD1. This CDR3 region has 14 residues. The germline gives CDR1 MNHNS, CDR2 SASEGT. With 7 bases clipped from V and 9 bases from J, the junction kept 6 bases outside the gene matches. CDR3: CASKTGGESSPLHF. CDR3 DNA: TGTGCCAGCAAGACAGGGGGCGAAAGTTCACCCCTCCACTTT.

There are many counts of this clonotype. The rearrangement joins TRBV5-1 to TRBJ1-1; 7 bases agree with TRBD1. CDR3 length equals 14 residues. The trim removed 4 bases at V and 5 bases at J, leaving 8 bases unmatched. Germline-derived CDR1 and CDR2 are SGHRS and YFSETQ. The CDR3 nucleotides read TGCGCCAGCAGCGTAGCAGGGGGAGGTACTGAAGCTTTCTTT. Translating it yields CASSVAGGGTEAFF. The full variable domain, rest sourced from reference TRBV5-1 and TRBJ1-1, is KAGVTQTPRYLIKTRGQQVTLSCSPISGHRSVSWYQQTPGQGLQFLFEYFSETQRNKGNFPGRFSGRQFSNSRSEMNVSTLELGDSALYLCASSVAGGGTEAFFGQGTRLTVV.

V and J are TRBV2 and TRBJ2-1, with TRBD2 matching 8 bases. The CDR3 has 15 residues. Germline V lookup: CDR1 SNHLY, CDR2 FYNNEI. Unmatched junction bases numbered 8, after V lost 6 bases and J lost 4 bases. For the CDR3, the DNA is TGTGCCAGCAGGACCGGGACTAGACTATACAATGAGCAGTTCTTC. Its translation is CASRTGTRLYNEQFF.

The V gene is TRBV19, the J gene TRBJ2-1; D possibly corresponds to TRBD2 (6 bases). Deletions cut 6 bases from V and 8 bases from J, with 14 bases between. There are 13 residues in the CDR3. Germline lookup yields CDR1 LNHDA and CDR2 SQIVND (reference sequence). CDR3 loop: CASSSGVGYEQFF. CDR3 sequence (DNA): TGTGCCAGTAGCTCGGGGGTTGGATATGAGCAGTTCTTC.

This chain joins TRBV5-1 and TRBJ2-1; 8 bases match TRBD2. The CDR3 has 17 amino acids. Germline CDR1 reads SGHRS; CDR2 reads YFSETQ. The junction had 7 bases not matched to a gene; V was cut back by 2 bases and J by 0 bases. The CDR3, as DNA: TGCGCCAGCAGCTTCTACGGGGGGGCTAGCTCCTACAATGAGCAGTTCTTC. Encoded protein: CASSFYGGASSYNEQFF.

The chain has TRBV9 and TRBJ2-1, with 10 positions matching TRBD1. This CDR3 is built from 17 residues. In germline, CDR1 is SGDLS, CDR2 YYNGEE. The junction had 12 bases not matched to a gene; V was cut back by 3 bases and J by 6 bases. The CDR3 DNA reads TGTGCCAGCAGCGCCGAACCCGGGACAGGGGTAGGCAATGAGCAGTTCTTC. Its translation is CASSAEPGTGVGNEQFF. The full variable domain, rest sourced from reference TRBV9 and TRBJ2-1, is DSGVTQTPKHLITATGQRVTLRCSPRSGDLSVYWYQQSLDQGLQFLIQYYNGEERAKGNILERFSAQQFPDLHSELNLSSLELGDSALYFCASSAEPGTGVGNEQFFGPGTRLTVL.

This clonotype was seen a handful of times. CDR3 amino acids: CAGGIAGNTIYF. In DNA form, the CDR3 reads TGTGCCGGAGGGATAGCTGGAAACACCATATATTTT. The chain employs TRBV6-2 or TRBV6-3 and TRBJ1-3; D is unresolved. Germline V gene lookup returns CDR1 MNHEY and CDR2 SVGEGT. The CDR3 runs 12 residues. Trimming stripped 11 bases from V and 2 bases from J, with 10 bases between.

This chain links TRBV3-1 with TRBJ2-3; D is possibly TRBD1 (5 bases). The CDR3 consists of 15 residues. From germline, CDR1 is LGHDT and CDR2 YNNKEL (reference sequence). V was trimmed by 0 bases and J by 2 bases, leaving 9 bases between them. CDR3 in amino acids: CASSQEGADTDTQYF. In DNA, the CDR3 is TGTGCCAGCAGCCAAGAAGGGGCAGACACAGATACGCAGTATTTT.

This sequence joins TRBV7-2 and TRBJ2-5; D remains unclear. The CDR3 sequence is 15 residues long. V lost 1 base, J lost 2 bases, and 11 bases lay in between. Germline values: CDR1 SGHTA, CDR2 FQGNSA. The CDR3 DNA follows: TGTGCCAGCAGCTTAGATGGGCTGCAGCAAGAGACCCAGTACTTC. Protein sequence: CASSLDGLQQETQYF. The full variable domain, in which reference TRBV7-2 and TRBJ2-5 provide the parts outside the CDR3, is GAGVSQSPSNKVTEKGKDVELRCDPISGHTALYWYRQSLGQGLEFLIYFQGNSAPDKSGLPSDRFSAERTGGSVSTLTIQRTQQEDSAVYLCASSLDGLQQETQYFGPGTRLLVL.

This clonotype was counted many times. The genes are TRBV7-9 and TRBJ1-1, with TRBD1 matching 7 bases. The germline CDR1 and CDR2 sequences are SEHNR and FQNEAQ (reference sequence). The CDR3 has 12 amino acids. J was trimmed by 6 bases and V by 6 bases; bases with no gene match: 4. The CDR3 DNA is TGTGCCAGCAGTTCCAGGGGGGCTGAAGCTTTCTTT. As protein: CASSSRGAEAFF. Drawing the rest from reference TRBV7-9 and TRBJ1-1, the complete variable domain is DTGVSQNPRHKITKRGQNVTFRCDPISEHNRLYWYRQTLGQGPEFLTYFQNEAQLEKSRLLSDRFSAERPKGSFSTLEIQRTEQGDSAMYLCASSSRGAEAFFGQGTRLTVV.

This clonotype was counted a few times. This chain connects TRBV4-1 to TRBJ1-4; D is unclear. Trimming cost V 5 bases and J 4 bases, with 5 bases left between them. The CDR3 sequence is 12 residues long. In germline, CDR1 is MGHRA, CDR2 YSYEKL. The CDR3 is CASSGVNEKLFF. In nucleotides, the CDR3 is TGCGCCAGCAGCGGGGTTAATGAAAAACTGTTTTTT.